This paragraph reports one TCR beta chain. The antigen is not known. The length of the CDR3 is 18 residues. Germline V gene sequence: CDR1 MNHEY, CDR2 SVGAGI. V dropped 2 bases and J dropped 2; count of bases not matched to a gene: 15. This sample is part of a study of T cells in Graves' hyperthyroidism and ophthalmopathy. Study conclusions and caveats: Blood held most thyroid clonotypes expanded above 0.001 frequency.

RNA transcripts gave rise to amplified TCR beta CDR3 regions. HTBI primers were employed in a first-round RT-PCR of the TCR CDR3. TCRdb itself ran the multiplex PCR reads through MiXCR, one entry per CDR3 protein. The sample lists around 580,000 distinct CDR3 sequences, roughly a sixth seen once, with approximately 18% in the top ten. A lack of ophthalmopathy progression within 18 months defined stable Graves' hyperthyroidism. The authors obtained PBMCs from more than 9.5 ml of fresh peripheral blood. The chain combines TRBV6-5 with TRBJ2-7; TRBD1 matches at 7 bases. The sequencing sample was made of blood. The TCR comes from a woman in her late teens or twenties with Graves' hyperthyroidism. For the CDR3, the DNA is TGTGCCAGCAGTTACGGGGGACAGAGCCAAGATGGAGCCTACGAGCAGTACTTC. Protein: CASSYGGQSQDGAYEQYF.